Shown below are 6 T cell receptor beta chains from a single sample sequenced in a study of T cell responses to AZD1222 COVID-19 vaccine. Assay: immunoSEQ multiplex PCR; the TCRdb copy retains only in-frame clones and omits some. The repertoire consists of over 60,000 clones, with 80% occurring once and the leading ten covering over 11%. The starting material was peripheral blood, obtained 28 days after the second AZD1222 dose. The receptors originated from an adult who received the AZD1222 COVID-19 vaccine.

V usage is TRBV12-3 or TRBV12-4 and J usage is TRBJ1-1; D is unclear. The CDR3 is 10 residues long. Deletions cut 5 bases from V and 7 bases from J, with 5 bases between. CDR3 region: CASSRFEAFF. The CDR3 bases are TGTGCCAGCAGTCGGTTTGAAGCTTTCTTT.

This chain links TRBV11-3 with TRBJ2-7; D is unresolved. Looked up from germline, CDR1 is SGHNT and CDR2 is YENEEA. The CDR3 is 13 residues long. V lost 3 bases and J lost 3, with 9 bases in between. The CDR3 nucleotides read TGTGCCAGCAGCTTCGATACGAACTACGAGCAGTACTTC. Translation: CASSFDTNYEQYF.

V gene TRBV9 combines with J gene TRBJ2-4; TRBD2 is a possible D gene (5 bases). CDR3 length equals 15 residues. The germline CDR1 and CDR2 sequences are SGDLS and YYNGEE. V lost 3 bases and J lost 8, with 18 bases in between. The CDR3 DNA is TGTGCCAGCAGCGCTTATGGACTCCCTGGTCACATTCAGTACTTC. Translating it yields CASSAYGLPGHIQYF.

The rearrangement links TRBV4-3 to TRBJ1-6; 9 bases are a match to TRBD1. Germline V gives CDR1 LGHNA, CDR2 YSLEER. V gave up 2 bases and J gave up 9 bases; unmatched junction bases: 11. This CDR3 is 17 amino acids long. This chain's CDR3 is CASSQNTGQGMASPLHF. The CDR3 nucleotides read TGCGCCAGCAGCCAAAACACCGGACAGGGGATGGCTTCACCCCTCCACTTT.

The chain has TRBV10-2 and TRBJ1-5, with D perhaps TRBD1 (6 bases). CDR1 and CDR2 from the germline V gene are WSHSY and SAAADI. V shed 2 bases and J shed 3 bases, with 11 bases lying between them. The CDR3 runs to 15 residues. Written as DNA, the CDR3 is TGCGCCAGCAGTGAGACTACAGGGATCAATCAGCCCCAGCATTTT. This gives the protein CASSETTGINQPQHF.

This chain uses TRBV28 with TRBJ2-7; D is unresolved. Germline V gives CDR1 MDHEN, CDR2 SYDVKM. This CDR3 comprises 12 residues. Trimming took off 3 bases at V and 11 bases at J, with 14 bases between the two ends. CDR3 DNA: TGTGCCAGCAGTTTTCCCTTCCAGAGAAAGTACTTC. Amino acid sequence: CASSFPFQRKYF.